The 8 T cell receptor beta chains presented below share a single source sample, sequenced in a study of T-cell reconstitution after alpha-beta-depleted transplantation in children. A TCRbeta library incorporating unique molecular identifiers was prepared. TCRdb re-derived calls from the PCR reads in MiXCR, one entry per CDR3 protein. The data contain about 420,000 distinct CDR3 sequences, roughly 16% of them singletons. The sample in question was PBMCs, mostly from graft donor cells, obtained 360 days after TCRalphabeta/CD19-depleted stem cell transplant. The receptors stem from a boy under two years old who had a stem cell transplant for Wiskott-Aldrich syndrome, so the T cells may come from the graft donor.

The table lists this clonotype with a few counts. This chain uses TRBV15 with TRBJ1-4; D is uncertain. CDR3 length: 15 residues. Trimming pared 9 bases from V and 3 bases from J, leaving 17 bases between. Per germline, CDR1 LNHNV and CDR2 YYDKDF (reference sequence). The CDR3 DNA is TGTGCCACTCAGCCACGGACGGTCTCTAATGAAAAACTGTTTTTT. It codes for CATQPRTVSNEKLFF. Full variable domain (outside the CDR3, taken from reference TRBV15 and TRBJ1-4): DAMVIQNPRYQVTQFGKPVTLSCSQTLNHNVMYWYQQKSSQAPKLLFHYYDKDFNNEADTPDNFQSRRPNTSFCFLDIRSPGLGDTAMYLCATQPRTVSNEKLFFGSGTQLSVL.

This clonotype was counted only a few times. The genes are TRBV5-1 and TRBJ1-1; D might be TRBD1 (6 bases). The germline CDR1 and CDR2 sequences are SGHRS and YFSETQ. CDR3 length: 13 amino acids. Trimming cost V 7 bases and J 1 base, with 11 bases left between them. The CDR3 loop reads CASGRGRNTEAFF. In DNA form, the CDR3 reads TGCGCCAGCGGGAGGGGGAGGAACACTGAAGCTTTCTTT.

The table lists this clonotype with a few counts. The gene calls are TRBV20-1 and TRBJ2-2; 7 bases map to TRBD2. The germline V gene encodes CDR1 DFQATT and CDR2 SNEGSKA (reference sequence). Losses at the gene ends were 3 bases for V and 1 base for J; bases not matched to a gene: 5. This CDR3 comprises 15 residues. CDR3 in DNA: TGCAGTGCTAGGACTCGGGGGGTGAACACCGGGGAGCTGTTTTTT. This encodes CSARTRGVNTGELFF.

This clonotype was seen a handful of times. This chain uses TRBV27 with TRBJ2-7, with D perhaps TRBD1 (5 bases). The CDR3 is 16 residues long. The ends were cut back, 3 bases at V and 2 bases at J, with 17 bases in the middle. The germline V gene encodes CDR1 MNHEY and CDR2 SMNVEV (reference sequence). The CDR3 DNA follows: TGTGCCAGCAGTTTCCTTAGACAGTCCGGCGCCTACGAGCAGTACTTC. It yields the protein CASSFLRQSGAYEQYF.

The table lists this clonotype with a few counts. This chain uses TRBV12-3 or TRBV12-4 with TRBJ2-2; TRBD2 matches 8 bases. Losses at the gene ends were 5 bases for V and 2 bases for J; bases not matched to a gene: 10. CDR3 length: 17 amino acids. CDR3 bases: TGTGCCAGCAGTCCCACTCGGGTAGCGGGAAACACCGGGGAGCTGTTTTTT. This gives the protein CASSPTRVAGNTGELFF.

This clonotype occurred many times. V and J are TRBV2 and TRBJ2-1; 14 bases are a match to TRBD2. Germline values: CDR1 SNHLY, CDR2 FYNNEI. V was pared by 0 bases and J by 5 bases, with 3 bases of the junction left unmatched. This CDR3 has 17 residues. As DNA, the CDR3 is TGTGCCAGCAGTGAAGCTGGGACTAGCGGGGGACACAATGAGCAGTTCTTC. Translation: CASSEAGTSGGHNEQFF.

The J gene is TRBJ2-1, the V gene TRBV20-1, with 9 bases lining up with TRBD1. CDR3 length: 14 amino acids. Trimming cost V 6 bases and J 6 bases; bases outside gene matches: 9. The germline V gene has CDR1 DFQATT and CDR2 SNEGSKA (reference sequence). Here the CDR3 DNA reads TGCAGTGCACTCTCGGACAGGGGAGGCAATGAGCAGTTCTTC. Protein: CSALSDRGGNEQFF.

The rearrangement joins TRBV5-5 to TRBJ2-2; D is undetermined. This CDR3 contains 15 residues. Between the trimmed V and J ends, which lost 4 bases and 0 bases, there was a span of 10 bases. The V gene's germline CDR1 is SGHKS and CDR2 YYEKEE (reference sequence). DNA for the CDR3: TGTGCCAGCAGCCCGAATGGGCCGAACACCGGGGAGCTGTTTTTT. Translated, it gives CASSPNGPNTGELFF.